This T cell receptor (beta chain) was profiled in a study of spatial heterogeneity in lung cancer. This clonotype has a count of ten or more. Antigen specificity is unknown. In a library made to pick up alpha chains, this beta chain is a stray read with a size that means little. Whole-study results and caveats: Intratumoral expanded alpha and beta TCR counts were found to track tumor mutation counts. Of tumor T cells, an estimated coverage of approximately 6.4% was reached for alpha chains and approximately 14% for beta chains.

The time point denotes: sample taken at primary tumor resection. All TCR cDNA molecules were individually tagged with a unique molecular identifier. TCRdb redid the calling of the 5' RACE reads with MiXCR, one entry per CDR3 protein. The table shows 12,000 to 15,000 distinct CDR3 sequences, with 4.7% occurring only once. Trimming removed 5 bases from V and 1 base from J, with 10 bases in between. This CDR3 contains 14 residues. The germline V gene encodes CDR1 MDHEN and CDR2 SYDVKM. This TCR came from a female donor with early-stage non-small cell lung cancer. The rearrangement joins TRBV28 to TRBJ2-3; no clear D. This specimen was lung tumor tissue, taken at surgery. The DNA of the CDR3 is TGTGCCAGCAGTCGCGTGTCGGGCACAGATACGCAGTATTTT. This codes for CASSRVSGTDTQYF. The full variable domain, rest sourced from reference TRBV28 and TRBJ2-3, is DVKVTQSSRYLVKRTGEKVFLECVQDMDHENMFWYRQDPGLGLRLIYFSYDVKMKEKGDIPEGYSVSREKKERFSLILESASTNQTSMYLCASSRVSGTDTQYFGPGTRLTVL.